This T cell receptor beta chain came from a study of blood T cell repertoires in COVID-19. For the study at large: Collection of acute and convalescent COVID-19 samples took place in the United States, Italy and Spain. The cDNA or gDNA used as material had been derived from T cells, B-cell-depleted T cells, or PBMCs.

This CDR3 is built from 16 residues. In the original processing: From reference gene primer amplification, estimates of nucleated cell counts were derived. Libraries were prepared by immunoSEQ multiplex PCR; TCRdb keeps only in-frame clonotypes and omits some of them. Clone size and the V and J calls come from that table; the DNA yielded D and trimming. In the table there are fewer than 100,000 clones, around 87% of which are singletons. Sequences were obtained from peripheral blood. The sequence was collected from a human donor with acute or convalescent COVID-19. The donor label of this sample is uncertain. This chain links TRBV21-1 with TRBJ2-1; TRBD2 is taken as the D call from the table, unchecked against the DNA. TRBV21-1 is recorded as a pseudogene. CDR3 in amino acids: CASSPERWQLYNEQFF. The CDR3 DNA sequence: TGTGCCAGCAGCCCGGAGAGGTGGCAGCTTTACAATGAGCAGTTCTTC.